What follows are 22 T cell receptor beta chains derived from one specimen sequenced in a study of early T cells in non-severe SARS-CoV-2 infection. One entry per CDR3 protein, called by TCRdb with MiXCR from the 5' RACE reads. This sample has approximately 77,000 distinct CDR3 sequences, with 15% to 17% found just once. The specimen was whole blood. These receptors all stem from an adult who was a healthcare worker with PCR-confirmed SARS-CoV-2 infection or an uninfected control (not recorded which).

This clonotype showed up just a few times. The V gene is TRBV28, the J gene TRBJ1-5; no reliable D call. The ends were cut back, 2 bases at V and 1 base at J, with 3 bases in the middle. CDR1 and CDR2 (germline): MDHEN, SYDVKM. This CDR3 is 13 amino acids long. The CDR3 DNA is TGTGCCAGCAGTTTAGTGAGCAATCAGCCCCAGCATTTT. Encoded protein: CASSLVSNQPQHF.

At least ten counts were recorded for this clonotype. V and J are TRBV2 and TRBJ1-5, with 9 nucleotides matching TRBD1. Germline CDR1 is SNHLY and CDR2 is FYNNEI. The CDR3 spans 14 residues. With 6 bases clipped from V and 7 bases from J, the junction kept 7 bases outside the gene matches. DNA of the CDR3: TGTGCCAGCAGCGTTACAGGGGGCGGCCAGCCCCAGCATTTT. Its translation is CASSVTGGGQPQHF.

In its sample, this clonotype was seen many times. The gene calls are TRBV30 and TRBJ1-1, with unresolved D. Trimming left V 3 bases short and J 0 bases short, with 14 bases between. In germline, CDR1 is GTSNPN, CDR2 SVGIG (reference sequence). The CDR3 length is 15 residues. The CDR3 DNA reads as TGTGCCTGGAGAGCAGGACCGACACTGAACACTGAAGCTTTCTTT. Protein product: CAWRAGPTLNTEAFF.

This clonotype has a handful of counts. The rearrangement joins TRBV28 to TRBJ2-6; 8 bases map to TRBD1. The ends lost 6 bases at V and 2 bases at J; junction bases unmatched: 6. The CDR3 totals 16 residues. Germline V gene lookup returns CDR1 MDHEN and CDR2 SYDVKM. CDR3 protein: CASSRVDRAGANVLTF. CDR3 DNA: TGTGCCAGCAGCCGTGTGGACAGGGCTGGGGCCAACGTCCTGACTTTC.

This clonotype was found a few times. The rearrangement links TRBV27 to TRBJ2-7, with 7 positions matching TRBD1. V gave up 2 bases and J gave up 5 bases; unmatched junction bases: 6. Germline values: CDR1 MNHEY, CDR2 SMNVEV (reference sequence). This CDR3 comprises 14 residues. CDR3 sequence (DNA): TGTGCCAGCAGTTTAGGTGACAGGGTTCACGAGCAGTACTTC. Translating it yields CASSLGDRVHEQYF.

A few counts support this clonotype. The chain employs TRBV18 and TRBJ2-1, with a tentative D call TRBD1 (6 bases). Trimming took 4 bases from V and 6 from J, leaving 10 bases between them. Germline-derived CDR1 and CDR2 are KGHSH and LQKENI. This CDR3 has 13 amino acids. DNA of the CDR3: TGTGCCAGCTCACTAGACAGGACCAATGAGCAGTTCTTC. This sequence encodes CASSLDRTNEQFF.

The chain couples TRBV6-5 to TRBJ1-1; D remains unclear. The germline V gene encodes CDR1 MNHEY and CDR2 SVGAGI. Deletions cut 5 bases from V and 4 bases from J, with 14 bases between. This CDR3 spans 14 amino acids. The CDR3 sequence: CASSRRPKGTEAFF. In DNA form, the CDR3 reads TGTGCCAGCAGTCGGAGACCCAAGGGCACTGAAGCTTTCTTT.

This chain connects TRBV4-3 to TRBJ2-7, with D possibly being TRBD2 (6 bases). This CDR3 has 15 amino acids. V dropped 1 base and J dropped 0 bases, with 10 bases sitting between them. In germline, CDR1 is LGHNA, CDR2 YSLEER. DNA for the CDR3: TGCGCCAGCAGCCAAGGGCGGGGTTACTCCTACGAGCAGTACTTC. Translating gives CASSQGRGYSYEQYF.

V gene TRBV27 combines with J gene TRBJ1-5; 10 bases fit TRBD1. The CDR3 spans 14 residues. V was clipped by 9 bases and J by 5 bases; unmatched bases: 7. CDR1 is MNHEY, CDR2 SMNVEV, per germline (reference sequence). The CDR3 coding sequence is TGTGCCAGGGACCCGGACAGGGGGTATCAGCCCCAGCATTTT. Translating it yields CARDPDRGYQPQHF.

The V and J genes are TRBV5-4 and TRBJ2-1; 10 nucleotides align to TRBD2. This CDR3 has 15 residues. The germline CDR1 and CDR2 sequences are SGHNT and YYREEE (reference sequence). The ends lost 6 bases at V and 3 bases at J; junction bases unmatched: 6. CDR3 nucleotide sequence: TGTGCCAGCACCACTCTAGCGGGGGACTACAATGAGCAGTTCTTC. Protein sequence: CASTTLAGDYNEQFF. The full variable domain, in which reference TRBV5-4 and TRBJ2-1 provide the parts outside the CDR3, is ETGVTQSPTHLIKTRGQQVTLRCSSQSGHNTVSWYQQALGQGPQFIFQYYREEENGRGNFPPRFSGLQFPNYSSELNVNALELDDSALYLCASTTLAGDYNEQFFGPGTRLTVL.

V gene TRBV7-2 combines with J gene TRBJ2-7; 7 bases fit TRBD2. V lost 8 bases and J lost 6; bases outside the gene matches: 16. Germline V gene sequence: CDR1 SGHTA, CDR2 FQGNSA. The CDR3 covers 15 residues. DNA for the CDR3: TGTGCCAGCGGGCGCGGGGGAGGGGCAGTGGGCGAGCAGTACTTC. Translation gives CASGRGGGAVGEQYF.

This clonotype was counted a few times. The rearrangement joins TRBV20-1 to TRBJ2-7; either TRBD1 or TRBD2 may supply D (7 bases each). Germline V CDR1 and CDR2: DFQATT, SNEGSKA (reference sequence). The CDR3 has 14 amino acids. V was trimmed by 3 bases and J by 4 bases, leaving 16 bases between them. CDR3 nucleotide sequence: TGCAGTGCTAGTTGGGCAGGGGGGGAATACGAGCAGTACTTC. Encoded protein: CSASWAGGEYEQYF.

This clonotype has a handful of counts. V and J are TRBV27 and TRBJ2-1, with 7 positions matching TRBD2. Germline V gene data show CDR1 as MNHEY and CDR2 as SMNVEV (reference sequence). This CDR3 contains 14 residues. Trimming took 6 bases from V and 7 from J; bases not matched to a gene: 9. This CDR3 is CASSWGGTANEQFF. The CDR3 DNA reads TGTGCCAGCAGCTGGGGGGGAACTGCAAATGAGCAGTTCTTC.

The rearrangement uses TRBV9 and TRBJ1-4; the D is unclear. With 0 bases removed from V and 4 bases from J, the gap between germline ends came to 10 bases. The CDR3 length is 15 residues. Germline V CDR1 and CDR2: SGDLS, YYNGEE. Here the CDR3 reads CASSVGDGINEKLFF. The CDR3 DNA is TGTGCCAGCAGCGTAGGAGACGGAATTAATGAAAAACTGTTTTTT.

This chain links TRBV5-4 with TRBJ1-2, with 8 bases that match TRBD1. CDR3 length: 14 residues. Germline V lookup: CDR1 SGHNT, CDR2 YYREEE (reference sequence). Trimming removed 5 bases from V and 6 bases from J; junction bases left unmatched: 9. The CDR3, as DNA: TGTGCCAGCAGTCGGGGCAGGGGGCAGGATGGCTACACCTTC. Translating it yields CASSRGRGQDGYTF.

Note on this clonotype: Germline is not matched at one junction end, which may reflect a read error. This chain links TRBV7-6 with TRBJ1-3, with 8 nucleotides matching TRBD1. From germline, CDR1 is SGHVS and CDR2 FNYEAQ. There are 16 residues in the CDR3. The CDR3 sequence: CASSTYYRGKGNSIYF. The CDR3 region has the DNA TGTGCCAGCAGCACCTACTACAGGGGGAAAGGAAACTCCATATATTTT.

This chain connects TRBV9 to TRBJ2-3; D ambiguous. This CDR3 has 12 amino acids. The germline gives CDR1 SGDLS, CDR2 YYNGEE. V was cut by 0 bases and J by 2 bases, with 1 base left in between. The CDR3 DNA reads TGTGCCAGCAGCGTAGACACAGATACGCAGTATTTT. Translated: CASSVDTDTQYF.

This chain connects TRBV11-3 to TRBJ2-1, with D uncertain. Trimming removed 2 bases from V and 7 bases from J, with 6 bases in between. Germline values: CDR1 SGHNT, CDR2 YENEEA. The CDR3 has 12 amino acids. This chain's CDR3 is CASSLLWNEQFF. As DNA, the CDR3 is TGTGCCAGCAGCTTACTTTGGAATGAGCAGTTCTTC.

The table lists this clonotype with many counts. The chain recombines TRBV5-1 with TRBJ2-3; 7 bases fit TRBD1. J gave up 4 bases and V 3 bases, and 2 bases lay outside the gene matches. Germline CDR1 is SGHRS and CDR2 is YFSETQ. There are 13 residues in the CDR3. The CDR3 DNA reads as TGCGCCAGCAGCTGGGACAGATCAGATACGCAGTATTTT. This translates into CASSWDRSDTQYF.

This clonotype appeared a few times. V gene TRBV9 combines with J gene TRBJ2-1; 10 bases map to TRBD2. Losses at the gene ends were 0 bases for V and 9 bases for J; bases not matched to a gene: 3. This CDR3 region has 14 residues. Germline V gene lookup returns CDR1 SGDLS and CDR2 YYNGEE. The CDR3 DNA is TGTGCCAGCAGCGTAGAGGCTAGCGGGGGTGAGCAGTTCTTC. As protein: CASSVEASGGEQFF.

This clonotype has only a few counts. This rearrangement joins TRBV5-1 to TRBJ2-3; the D is unclear. The CDR3 runs to 15 residues. V was cut by 4 bases and J by 0 bases, with 12 bases left in between. The germline gives CDR1 SGHRS, CDR2 YFSETQ. The CDR3 coding sequence is TGCGCCAGCAGCCCCTTGGGCGCTAGCACAGATACGCAGTATTTT. This encodes CASSPLGASTDTQYF. Filled out from reference TRBV5-1 and TRBJ2-3, the complete variable domain reads KAGVTQTPRYLIKTRGQQVTLSCSPISGHRSVSWYQQTPGQGLQFLFEYFSETQRNKGNFPGRFSGRQFSNSRSEMNVSTLELGDSALYLCASSPLGASTDTQYFGPGTRLTVL.

Only a few counts were recorded for this clonotype. The chain combines TRBV24-1 with TRBJ2-1; D call uncertain. V lost 2 bases, J lost 2 bases, and 3 bases lay in between. Germline V gene sequence: CDR1 KGHDR, CDR2 SFDVKD. The CDR3 consists of 13 residues. CDR3 region: CATSDWTYNEQFF. CDR3 in DNA: TGTGCCACCAGTGATTGGACCTACAATGAGCAGTTCTTC.